This TCR beta chain emerged from a study of blood T cell repertoires in COVID-19. At the level of the study: The analysed material was cDNA or gDNA that came from T cells, B-cell-depleted T cells, or PBMCs.

CDR3 length equals 16 residues. Germline-derived CDR1 and CDR2 are MNHEY and SVGAGI. V lost 2 bases, J lost 0 bases, and 4 bases stayed unmatched. This clone was recorded once. How the authors handled the data: Reference gene primer amplification gave nucleated cell count estimates. TCRdb's table, derived via immunoSEQ multiplex PCR, lists solely in-frame clones and lacks some. Clone size and V and J calls were adopted from that table, with D and trimming inferred from the DNA. The sample gives fewer than 150,000 clones, over 75% of which show up once; 2% to 3% is in the top ten. The clonotype was recovered from a man in his forties or fifties with acute or convalescent COVID-19. The source material was peripheral blood. This chain uses TRBV6-5 with TRBJ1-5, with TRBD1 matching 7 bases. The CDR3 DNA reads as TGTGCCAGCAGTTACGTCAGGGGGAGTAGCAATCAGCCCCAGCATTTT. It specifies CASSYVRGSSNQPQHF.